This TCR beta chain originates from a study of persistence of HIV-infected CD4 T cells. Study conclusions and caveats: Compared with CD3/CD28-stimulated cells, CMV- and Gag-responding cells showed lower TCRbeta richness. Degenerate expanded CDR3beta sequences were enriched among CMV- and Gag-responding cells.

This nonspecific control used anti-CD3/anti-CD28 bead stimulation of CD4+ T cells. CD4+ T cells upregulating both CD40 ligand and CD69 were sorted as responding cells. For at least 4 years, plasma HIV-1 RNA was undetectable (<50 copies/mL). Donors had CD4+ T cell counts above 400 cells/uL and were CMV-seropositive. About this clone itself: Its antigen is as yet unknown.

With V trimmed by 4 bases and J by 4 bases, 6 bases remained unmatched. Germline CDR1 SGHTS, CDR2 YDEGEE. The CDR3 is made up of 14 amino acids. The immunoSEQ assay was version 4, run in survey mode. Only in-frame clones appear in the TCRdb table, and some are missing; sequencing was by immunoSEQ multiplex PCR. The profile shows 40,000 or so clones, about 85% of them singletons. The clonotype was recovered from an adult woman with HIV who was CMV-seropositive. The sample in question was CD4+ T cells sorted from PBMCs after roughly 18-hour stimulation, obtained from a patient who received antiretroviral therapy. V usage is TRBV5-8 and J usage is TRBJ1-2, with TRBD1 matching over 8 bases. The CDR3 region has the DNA TGTGCCAGCAGCCCTGGACAGGGCGGCTATGGCTACACCTTC. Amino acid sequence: CASSPGQGGYGYTF.